The 14 T cell receptor beta chains in this list originate from one sample, sequenced in a study of CD8 T cells in Susac syndrome. Reverse transcription of roughly 0.45 to 1 ug RNA was performed with random hexamers. Each CDR3 protein is one row after TCRdb ran MiXCR on the immunoSEQ multiplex PCR reads. The top ten clones hold 0.1% to 0.15% of a sample with under 200,000 distinct CDR3 sequences, about 96% of them seen once. Material: CD4+ T cells from PBMCs. These receptors came from a human donor with Susac syndrome.

V and J are TRBV20-1 and TRBJ2-3, with D perhaps TRBD2 (6 bases). Looked up from germline, CDR1 is DFQATT and CDR2 is SNEGSKA (reference sequence). V was shortened by 6 bases and J by 6 bases, with 16 bases between the two germline ends. CDR3 size: 13 residues. CDR3 DNA sequence: TGCAGTGCGACATCGGGGGAAGGGGATACGCAGTATTTT. Its translation: CSATSGEGDTQYF.

This chain links TRBV20-1 with TRBJ1-5; 9 bases are a match to TRBD1. Trimming removed 1 base from V and 6 bases from J; junction bases left unmatched: 7. Germline CDR1 and CDR2: DFQATT and SNEGSKA (reference sequence). The CDR3 contains 15 residues. In nucleotides, the CDR3 is TGCAGTGCTAGAGCCGGGACAGGGTCAGGTCAGCCCCAGCATTTT. Its translation is CSARAGTGSGQPQHF.

The chain has TRBV12-3 or TRBV12-4 and TRBJ1-1; 7 positions agree with TRBD1. This CDR3 spans 14 amino acids. V was clipped by 7 bases and J by 7 bases; unmatched bases: 12. CDR3 sequence: CASTTTGRTHEAFF. In DNA form, the CDR3 reads TGTGCCAGCACAACGACAGGGCGAACCCATGAAGCTTTCTTT.

The chain is built from TRBV5-1 and TRBJ2-1; TRBD1 matches at 7 bases. V lost 4 bases and J lost 2; bases outside the gene matches: 9. The V gene's germline CDR1 is SGHRS and CDR2 YFSETQ. The CDR3 has 16 residues. This CDR3 is CASSLQGQPAYNEQFF. The CDR3 region has the DNA TGCGCCAGCAGCCTACAGGGACAGCCAGCCTACAATGAGCAGTTCTTC.

The V gene is TRBV18, the J gene TRBJ1-5; a weak D match, TRBD1 (6 bases). Trimming removed 5 bases from V and 3 bases from J, with 8 bases in between. Looked up from germline, CDR1 is KGHSH and CDR2 is LQKENI. The CDR3 runs to 13 residues. CDR3 in DNA: TGTGCCAGCTCAGGACAGAACAATCAGCCCCAGCATTTT. It is translated as CASSGQNNQPQHF.

The rearrangement joins TRBV30 to TRBJ2-7; tentative D call: TRBD2 (6 bases). Germline loops: CDR1 GTSNPN, CDR2 SVGIG (reference sequence). The CDR3 consists of 14 residues. V was cut by 6 bases and J by 2 bases, with 17 bases left in between. CDR3 in DNA: TGTGCCTGCCCGAGGCGGGGATCTCCCTACGAGCAGTACTTC. Its protein product is CACPRRGSPYEQYF.

The genes are TRBV29-1 and TRBJ1-5; 8 positions match TRBD1. J lost 6 bases, V lost 2 bases, and 6 bases had no gene match. In germline, CDR1 is SQVTM, CDR2 ANQGSEA. The length of the CDR3 is 14 residues. CDR3 protein: CSVEPDRATQPQHF. CDR3 DNA: TGCAGCGTTGAACCGGACAGGGCAACTCAGCCCCAGCATTTT.

The gene calls are TRBV7-2 and TRBJ2-3, with D perhaps matching TRBD1 (6 bases). The CDR3 runs 17 residues. Per germline, CDR1 SGHTA and CDR2 FQGNSA. Deletions cut 3 bases from V and 5 bases from J, with 21 bases between. In DNA, the CDR3 is TGTGCCAGCAGCTTCTTGGGTGGGGGCCCCCGAGGAGATACGCAGTATTTT. Its translation: CASSFLGGGPRGDTQYF.

The chain joins TRBV24-1 to TRBJ2-2, with D hard to call. Looked up from germline, CDR1 is KGHDR and CDR2 is SFDVKD. V was cut by 10 bases and J by 0 bases, with 17 bases left in between. The CDR3 extends over 16 amino acids. CDR3 protein: CATQASRVSNTGELFF. CDR3 coding DNA: TGTGCCACGCAAGCGAGTAGAGTCTCGAACACCGGGGAGCTGTTTTTT.

The chain recombines TRBV18 with TRBJ2-1; D gene ambiguous. V was trimmed by 6 bases and J by 3 bases, leaving 18 bases between them. In germline, CDR1 is KGHSH, CDR2 LQKENI. The length of the CDR3 is 16 residues. The CDR3 spells CASSAAAQPVYNEQFF. CDR3 nucleotides: TGTGCCAGCTCCGCGGCGGCTCAACCAGTCTACAATGAGCAGTTCTTC.

This chain uses TRBV28 with TRBJ2-1; D is unresolved. This CDR3 comprises 11 residues. The germline V and J ends were trimmed by 6 bases and 3 bases, with 3 bases remaining between them. CDR1 is MDHEN, CDR2 SYDVKM, per germline. In nucleotides, the CDR3 is TGTGCCAGCAGGTTCTACAATGAGCAGTTCTTC. Translated, it gives CASRFYNEQFF.

This rearrangement joins TRBV20-1 to TRBJ1-2; D is possibly TRBD1 (5 bases). V shed 4 bases and J shed 4 bases, with 10 bases lying between them. Germline values: CDR1 DFQATT, CDR2 SNEGSKA (reference sequence). This CDR3 comprises 12 residues. The CDR3 DNA reads TGCAGTGCTACCAGGGACCCCTATGGCTACACCTTC. Translating it yields CSATRDPYGYTF.

This clonotype was found once. The gene calls are TRBV29-1 and TRBJ1-1; D gene uncertain. Trimming removed 6 bases from V and 1 base from J, with 9 bases in between. The CDR3 runs to 12 residues. CDR1 SQVTM and CDR2 ANQGSEA come from the germline V gene. In nucleotides, the CDR3 is TGCAGCGTAAAAAGAGAGAACACTGAAGCTTTCTTT. This sequence encodes CSVKRENTEAFF.

This chain joins TRBV7-2 and TRBJ2-3; no clear D gene. The CDR3 has 11 amino acids. Trimming shortened V by 5 bases and J by 6 bases, and 6 bases separated the two germline ends. Germline V gene sequence: CDR1 SGHTA, CDR2 FQGNSA. CDR3 amino acids: CASSPRDTQYF. The DNA for the CDR3 is TGTGCCAGCAGCCCCCGGGATACGCAGTATTTT.